This TCR beta chain was found in a study of human T cells and chemical hapten exposure. TCRdb re-called the RACE reads with MiXCR, one entry per CDR3 protein. Among fewer than 100,000 distinct CDR3 sequences listed, 12% were seen once. Sample time point: patch test 1, 2 weeks after DPC sensitization. Described treatment: therapeutic diphenylcyclopropenone sensitization with weekly scalp DPC. Germline-derived CDR1 and CDR2 are SGHAT and FQNNGV. The V end lost 1 base, the J end lost 1 base, and 11 bases lay between the germline ends. The CDR3 is 16 amino acids. This clonotype was detected only a few times.

Specimen: whole blood, collected in connection with sensitization to the hapten diphenylcyclopropenone (DPC). The receptor was isolated from a woman aged 60-75 years with alopecia areata. Some clones in this sample may be carry-over from other donors' samples. J is TRBJ2-1 and V is TRBV11-2; perhaps D is TRBD1 or TRBD2 (5 bases each). CDR3 sequence reads: CASSLGDQPSYNEQFF. DNA of the CDR3: TGTGCCAGCAGCTTAGGGGACCAACCATCCTACAATGAGCAGTTCTTC.